One T cell receptor (beta chain) is described in this entry. Other DNA sequences from this sample encode an identical CDR3 as well. Recruitment covered under 25 US areas and drew participants whose ages spanned roughly 18 to 89 years. What the recovered Cohort 3 donors had was two negative PCRs, clearance, or symptom resolution. The method was immunoSEQ multiplex PCR; TCRdb's version includes in-frame clones alone and lacks a portion of them. The sample has approximately 490,000 clones; 80% to 90% are singletons. These data belong to a study of blood T cell repertoires in COVID-19. Germline V gives CDR1 SGHRS, CDR2 YFSETQ. Trimming took off 0 bases at V and 0 bases at J, with 6 bases between the two ends. The CDR3 runs to 14 residues.

This TCR was recovered from an older woman who had recovered from COVID-19. J is TRBJ1-1 and V is TRBV5-1; no reliable D call. The material sequenced was PBMCs or T cells enriched from blood (not recorded which). This CDR3 reads CASSLGQVNTEAFF. The CDR3 nucleotides read TGCGCCAGCAGCTTGGGGCAGGTGAACACTGAAGCTTTCTTT.